This T cell receptor beta chain comes out of a study of blood T cell repertoires in COVID-19. As for the study in general: Samples came from the United States, Italy and Spain, spanning acute and convalescent COVID-19. In each case, the material was cDNA or gDNA derived from T cells, B-cell-depleted T cells, or PBMCs.

This CDR3 has 13 residues. Trimming removed 9 bases at V and 7 bases at J, with 16 bases between. Per the germline V gene, CDR1 is SNHLY and CDR2 is FYNNEI. As processed by the authors: Estimation of nucleated cell counts relied on the amplification of reference gene primers. The method was immunoSEQ multiplex PCR; TCRdb's version includes in-frame clones alone and lacks a portion of them. V and J calls and clone size come straight from that table; D and trimming were deduced from the DNA. This sample yields more than 150,000 clones, of which around 83% are seen a single time; roughly 6.6% belongs to the top ten.

Sequencing was carried out using peripheral blood. The source of this sequence is a woman in her thirties or forties with acute or convalescent COVID-19. The chain joins TRBV2 to TRBJ2-1, with TRBD2 as a possible D gene (5 bases). The CDR3 region has the DNA TGTGCCAGGGGTGTTAGCGCGGAGAATGAGCAGTTCTTC. Protein product: CARGVSAENEQFF.